This T cell receptor (beta chain) was identified in a study of shared clonotypes between healthy human individuals. For each subset, genomic DNA was distributed in equal portions over several immunoSEQ plates. TCRdb's copy holds only in-frame clones and misses some; the assay was immunoSEQ multiplex PCR. The sample has some 500,000 clones, 90% to 97% seen once. Donors were healthy HIV-negative adults without recently reported acute infections or vaccinations. Sequencing was performed on naive CD4+ T cells sorted from blood. Subset denoted: CD45RA+ positively selected. The sequence came from a woman aged 30 to 39 in good health.

The CDR3 spells CAIQRGADPRTGELFF. CDR3 in DNA: TGTGCCATCCAAAGGGGGGCGGACCCAAGGACCGGGGAGCTGTTTTTT. V and J are TRBV28 and TRBJ2-2; D possibly uses TRBD1 or TRBD2 (6 bases each). The CDR3 consists of 16 residues. V lost 10 bases to trimming and J lost 5 bases, with 23 bases between them. Looked up from germline, CDR1 is MDHEN and CDR2 is SYDVKM.